The 14 T cell receptor beta chains below come from one sample, sequenced in a study of human T cells and chemical hapten exposure. Documented time point: pre-sensitization, week 0. Treatment here: therapeutic diphenylcyclopropenone sensitization with weekly scalp DPC. TCRdb independently ran MiXCR on the RACE reads; one entry per CDR3 protein. The sample includes about 380,000 distinct CDR3 sequences, approximately 5.1% seen only once; the top ten take 2.5% to 3%. This material consisted of whole blood, taken in connection with sensitization to the hapten diphenylcyclopropenone (DPC). The receptors were sampled from a woman in her forties or fifties with alopecia areata. Some clones in this sample may be carry-over from other donors' samples.

In this sample, this clonotype turned up many times. This chain joins TRBV29-1 and TRBJ2-7, with TRBD1 matching over 8 bases. This CDR3 spans 12 amino acids. Trimming at V came to 8 bases and at J to 5 bases, leaving 8 bases not matched to a gene. Germline lookup yields CDR1 SQVTM and CDR2 ANQGSEA. The CDR3 reads CSPWTGIDEQYF. CDR3 sequence (DNA): TGCAGCCCTTGGACAGGGATCGACGAGCAGTACTTC.

This clonotype was seen repeatedly, ten times or more. The rearrangement uses TRBV12-3 or TRBV12-4 and TRBJ1-2; D ambiguous. V was trimmed by 5 bases and J by 4 bases, leaving 11 bases between them. The CDR3 sequence is 13 residues long. The CDR3 DNA reads as TGTGCCAGCAGTCCGCAGGAGACCTATGGCTACACCTTC. The encoded protein is CASSPQETYGYTF.

V usage is TRBV24-1 and J usage is TRBJ2-5; D is perhaps TRBD1 or TRBD2 (5 bases each). Trimming left V 7 bases short and J 2 bases short, with 13 bases between. Germline CDR1 KGHDR, CDR2 SFDVKD. This CDR3 is built from 14 residues. The CDR3, as DNA: TGTGCCACCAGGGGGACGGACGTGCAAGAGACCCAGTACTTC. Protein: CATRGTDVQETQYF.

This clonotype was recorded many times. The chain links TRBV14 to TRBJ2-1, with 10 bases lining up with TRBD2. The CDR3 contains 14 residues. Germline V CDR1 and CDR2: SGHDN, FVKESK. V lost 10 bases, J lost 6 bases, and 9 bases stayed unmatched. The CDR3: CATSPSGSFNEQFF. The CDR3 DNA reads TGTGCCACCTCCCCTAGCGGGAGTTTCAATGAGCAGTTCTTC.

V and J are TRBV4-3 and TRBJ2-7; D gene unclear. Germline values: CDR1 LGHNA, CDR2 YSLEER. V was cut by 0 bases and J by 2 bases, with 8 bases left in between. The CDR3 consists of 14 residues. The CDR3 sequence is CASSQEDRAYEQYF. DNA of the CDR3: TGCGCCAGCAGCCAAGAGGATCGCGCCTACGAGCAGTACTTC.

The chain has TRBV20-1 and TRBJ1-6; D is unresolved. CDR1 is DFQATT and CDR2 is SNEGSKA in the germline V gene (reference sequence). Trimming removed 6 bases from V and 0 bases from J, with 15 bases in between. The CDR3 runs to 16 residues. CDR3 nucleotides: TGCAGTGCCCCCCGGTTGGGGAGCTCCTATAATTCACCCCTCCACTTT. Its translation: CSAPRLGSSYNSPLHF.

This clonotype was counted ten times or more. V is TRBV7-7 and J is TRBJ2-3; D perhaps matches TRBD2 (6 bases). The V gene lost 4 bases and the J gene lost 1 base, with 12 bases spanning the gap. The CDR3 has 15 residues. Looked up from germline, CDR1 is SSHAT and CDR2 is FNYEAQ (reference sequence). CDR3: CASSYGSSGTDTQYF. DNA for the CDR3: TGTGCCAGCAGCTATGGTTCTAGCGGCACAGATACGCAGTATTTT.

This clonotype was recorded many times. The rearrangement uses TRBV6-6 and TRBJ2-3; D tentatively fits TRBD1 or TRBD2 (5 bases each). The germline V gene has CDR1 MNHNY and CDR2 SVGAGI (reference sequence). This CDR3 is built from 13 residues. V dropped 2 bases and J dropped 5 bases, with 8 bases sitting between them. The CDR3 region has the DNA TGTGCCAGCAGTTACCGGGGCGAAGATACGCAGTATTTT. Translated: CASSYRGEDTQYF.

This clonotype was observed at least ten times. The chain employs TRBV12-3 or TRBV12-4 and TRBJ2-3; D tentatively fits TRBD1 or TRBD2 (6 bases each). The CDR3 totals 13 residues. Trimming took 11 bases from V and 6 from J, leaving 18 bases between them. CDR3 in amino acids: CAVLPGAGDTQYF. The DNA of the CDR3 is TGTGCCGTCCTCCCGGGGGCGGGGGATACGCAGTATTTT.

The chain links TRBV7-2 to TRBJ1-1; D perhaps matches TRBD1 (6 bases). This CDR3 comprises 15 residues. The V gene lost 0 bases and the J gene lost 2 bases, with 10 bases spanning the gap. The germline CDR1 and CDR2 sequences are SGHTA and FQGNSA. The CDR3 bases are TGTGCCAGCAGCTTAGCAACAGGGACTAACACTGAAGCTTTCTTT. Its protein is CASSLATGTNTEAFF.

This clonotype came up many times. V gene TRBV2 combines with J gene TRBJ2-1; D is perhaps TRBD1 or TRBD2 (5 bases each). This CDR3 has 15 amino acids. The germline V gene has CDR1 SNHLY and CDR2 FYNNEI. Deletions cut 6 bases from V and 4 bases from J, with 16 bases between. Here the CDR3 reads CASRAGTDSYNEQFF. In nucleotides, the CDR3 is TGTGCCAGCAGAGCTGGGACGGATTCTTACAATGAGCAGTTCTTC. Full variable domain (outside the CDR3, taken from reference TRBV2 and TRBJ2-1): EPEVTQTPSHQVTQMGQEVILRCVPISNHLYFYWYRQILGQKVEFLVSFYNNEISEKSEIFDDQFSVERPDGSNFTLKIRSTKLEDSAMYFCASRAGTDSYNEQFFGPGTRLTVL.

This clonotype was found a few times. V gene TRBV11-3 combines with J gene TRBJ1-1; D is ambiguous. CDR1 and CDR2 from the germline V gene are SGHNT and YENEEA. V was cut by 2 bases and J by 0 bases, with 7 bases left in between. The CDR3 contains 14 residues. Written as DNA, the CDR3 is TGTGCCAGCAGCTTATCAGCGGTGAACACTGAAGCTTTCTTT. It codes for CASSLSAVNTEAFF.

J is TRBJ1-5 and V is TRBV7-2; unclear D gene. The CDR3 is 13 amino acids. Germline CDR1 and CDR2: SGHTA and FQGNSA. Trimming took off 1 base at V and 7 bases at J, with 8 bases between the two ends. CDR3 bases: TGTGCCAGCAGCTTAGAAGGGTTCCAGCCCCAGCATTTT. This gives the protein CASSLEGFQPQHF.

This clonotype was counted a few times. The chain uses TRBV30 and TRBJ2-3; 11 nucleotides agree with TRBD2. The CDR3 totals 15 residues. Germline lookup yields CDR1 GTSNPN and CDR2 SVGIG (reference sequence). With 0 bases clipped from V and 4 bases from J, the junction kept 3 bases outside the gene matches. CDR3 protein: CAWSVVSGGADTQYF. DNA of the CDR3: TGTGCCTGGAGTGTCGTTAGCGGGGGGGCAGATACGCAGTATTTT.